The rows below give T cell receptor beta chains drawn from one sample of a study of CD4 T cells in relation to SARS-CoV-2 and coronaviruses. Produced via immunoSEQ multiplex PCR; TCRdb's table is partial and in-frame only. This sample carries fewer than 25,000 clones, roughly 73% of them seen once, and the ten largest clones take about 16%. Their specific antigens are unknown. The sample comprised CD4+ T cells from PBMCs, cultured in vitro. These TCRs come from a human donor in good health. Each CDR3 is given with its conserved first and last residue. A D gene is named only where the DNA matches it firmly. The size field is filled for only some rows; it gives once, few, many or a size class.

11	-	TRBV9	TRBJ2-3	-	TGTGCCAGCAGTTCCCCAGATACGCAGTATTTT	CASSSPDTQYF
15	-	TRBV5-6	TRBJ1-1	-	TGTGCCAGCAGCTTGGTTGGGCAGGGGAGGGGTGAAGCTTTCTTT	CASSLVGQGRGEAFF
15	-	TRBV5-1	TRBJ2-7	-	TGCGCCAGCAGCCCCGGAGGGGGACGTTCCTACGAGCAGTACTTC	CASSPGGGRSYEQYF
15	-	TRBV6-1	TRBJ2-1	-	TGTGCCAGCAGTGAATCTCCCGTTGCCCACAATGAGCAGTTCTTC	CASSESPVAHNEQFF
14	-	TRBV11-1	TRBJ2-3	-	TGTGCCAGCAGCCCCCGGGACGGGTACAAGACGCAGTATTTT	CASSPRDGYKTQYF
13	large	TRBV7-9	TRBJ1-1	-	TGTGCCAGCAGAACGAATAGGGCATTCGAAGCTTTCTTT	CASRTNRAFEAFF
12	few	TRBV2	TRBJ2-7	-	TGTGCCAGCAGTGGAGGTTACAACGAGCAGTACTTC	CASSGGYNEQYF
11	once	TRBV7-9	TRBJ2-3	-	TGTGCCAGCGGTGCCACAGATACGCAGTATTTT	CASGATDTQYF
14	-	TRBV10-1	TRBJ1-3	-	TGCGCCAGCAGTGCTAGTCCCTCTGGAAACACCATATATTTT	CASSASPSGNTIYF
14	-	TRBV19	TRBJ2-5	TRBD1	TGTGCCAGTAGTATGGGACAGACACAAGAGACCCAGTACTTC	CASSMGQTQETQYF
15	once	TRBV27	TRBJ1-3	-	TGTGCCAGCAGTTTATTTCTGAGCTCTGGAAACACCATATATTTT	CASSLFLSSGNTIYF
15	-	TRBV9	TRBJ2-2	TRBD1	TGTGCCAGCAGCGTAGGGACAGGATACACCGGGGAGCTGTTTTTT	CASSVGTGYTGELFF
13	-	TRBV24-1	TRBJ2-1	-	TGTGCCACCAGTGATACTAGCTTAGGTGAGCAGTTCTTC	CATSDTSLGEQFF
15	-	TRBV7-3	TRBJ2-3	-	TGTGCCAGCAGCTTAGGTCCCGAGGGCACAGATACGCAGTATTTT	CASSLGPEGTDTQYF